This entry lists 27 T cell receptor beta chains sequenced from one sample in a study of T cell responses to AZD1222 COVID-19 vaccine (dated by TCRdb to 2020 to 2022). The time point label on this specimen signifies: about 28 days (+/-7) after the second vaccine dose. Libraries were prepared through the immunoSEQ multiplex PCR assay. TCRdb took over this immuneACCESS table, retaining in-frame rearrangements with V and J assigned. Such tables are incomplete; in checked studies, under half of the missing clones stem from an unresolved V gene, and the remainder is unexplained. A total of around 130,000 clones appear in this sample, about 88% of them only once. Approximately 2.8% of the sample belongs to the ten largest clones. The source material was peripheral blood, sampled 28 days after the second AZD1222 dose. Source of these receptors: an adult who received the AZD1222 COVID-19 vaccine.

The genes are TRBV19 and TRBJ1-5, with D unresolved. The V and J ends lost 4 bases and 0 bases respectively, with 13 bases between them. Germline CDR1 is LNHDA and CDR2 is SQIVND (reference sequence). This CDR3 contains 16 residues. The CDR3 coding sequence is TGTGCCAGTAGTAATGCGTATAGCTATAGCAATCAGCCCCAGCATTTT. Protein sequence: CASSNAYSYSNQPQHF.

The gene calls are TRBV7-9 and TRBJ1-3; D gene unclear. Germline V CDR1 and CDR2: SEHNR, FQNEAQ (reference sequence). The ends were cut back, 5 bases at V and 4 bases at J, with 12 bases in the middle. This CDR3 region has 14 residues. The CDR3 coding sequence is TGTGCCAGCAGCCCGTCTCCCTCAGGAAACACCATATATTTT. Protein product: CASSPSPSGNTIYF.

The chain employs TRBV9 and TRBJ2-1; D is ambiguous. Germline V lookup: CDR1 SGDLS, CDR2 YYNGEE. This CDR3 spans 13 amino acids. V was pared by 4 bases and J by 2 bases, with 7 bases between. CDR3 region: CASSPRPYNEQFF. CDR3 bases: TGTGCCAGCAGCCCCCGGCCCTACAATGAGCAGTTCTTC.

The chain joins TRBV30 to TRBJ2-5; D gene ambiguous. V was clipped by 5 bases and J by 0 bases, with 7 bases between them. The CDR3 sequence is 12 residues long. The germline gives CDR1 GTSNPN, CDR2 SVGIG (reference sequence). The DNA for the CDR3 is TGTGCCTGGGACCCGTACCAAGAGACCCAGTACTTC. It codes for CAWDPYQETQYF.

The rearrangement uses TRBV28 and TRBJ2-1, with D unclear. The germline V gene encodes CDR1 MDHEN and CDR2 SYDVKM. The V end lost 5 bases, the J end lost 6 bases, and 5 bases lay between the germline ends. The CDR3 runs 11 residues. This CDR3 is CASSIGNEQFF. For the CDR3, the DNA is TGTGCCAGCAGTATAGGCAATGAGCAGTTCTTC.

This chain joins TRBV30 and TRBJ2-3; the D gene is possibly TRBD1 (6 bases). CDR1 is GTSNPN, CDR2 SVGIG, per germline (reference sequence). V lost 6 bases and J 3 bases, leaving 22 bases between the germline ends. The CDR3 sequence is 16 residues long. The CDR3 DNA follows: TGTGCCTGCCCGGCAGAAGGGACAAGCGGAACAGATACGCAGTATTTT. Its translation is CACPAEGTSGTDTQYF.

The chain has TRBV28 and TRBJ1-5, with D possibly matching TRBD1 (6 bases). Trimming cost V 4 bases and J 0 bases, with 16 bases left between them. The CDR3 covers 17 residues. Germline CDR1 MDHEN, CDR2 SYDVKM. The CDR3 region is CASSSDSDRYSNQPQHF. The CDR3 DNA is TGTGCCAGCAGTTCCGACTCGGACAGATATAGCAATCAGCCCCAGCATTTT.

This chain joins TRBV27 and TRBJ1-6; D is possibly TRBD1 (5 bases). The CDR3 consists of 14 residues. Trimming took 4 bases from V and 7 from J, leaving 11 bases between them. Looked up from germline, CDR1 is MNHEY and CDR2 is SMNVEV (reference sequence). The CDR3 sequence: CASSSQGSNSPLHF. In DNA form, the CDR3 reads TGTGCCAGCAGTTCCCAGGGAAGCAATTCACCCCTCCACTTT.

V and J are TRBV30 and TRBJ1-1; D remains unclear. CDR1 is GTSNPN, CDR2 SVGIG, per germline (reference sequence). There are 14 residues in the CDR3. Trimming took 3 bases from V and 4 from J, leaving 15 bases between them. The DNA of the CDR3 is TGTGCCTGGAGGTCAGCGCGGGTTGGCACTGAAGCTTTCTTT. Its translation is CAWRSARVGTEAFF.

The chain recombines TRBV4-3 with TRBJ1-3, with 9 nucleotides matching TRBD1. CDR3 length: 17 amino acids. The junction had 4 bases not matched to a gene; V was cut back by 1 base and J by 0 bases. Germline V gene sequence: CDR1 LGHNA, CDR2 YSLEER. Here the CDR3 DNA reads TGCGCCAGCAGCCAAGTAGACAGGGGGTTCTCTGGAAACACCATATATTTT. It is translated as CASSQVDRGFSGNTIYF.

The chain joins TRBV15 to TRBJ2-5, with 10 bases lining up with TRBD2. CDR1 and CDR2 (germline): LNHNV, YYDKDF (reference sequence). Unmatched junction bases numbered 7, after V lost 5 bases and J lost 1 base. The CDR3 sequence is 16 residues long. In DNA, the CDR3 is TGTGCCACCAGCCCTCGGCTAGCGGGGGCCCAAGAGACCCAGTACTTC. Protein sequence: CATSPRLAGAQETQYF. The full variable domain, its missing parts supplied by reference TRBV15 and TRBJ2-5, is DAMVIQNPRYQVTQFGKPVTLSCSQTLNHNVMYWYQQKSSQAPKLLFHYYDKDFNNEADTPDNFQSRRPNTSFCFLDIRSPGLGDTAMYLCATSPRLAGAQETQYFGPGTRLLVL.

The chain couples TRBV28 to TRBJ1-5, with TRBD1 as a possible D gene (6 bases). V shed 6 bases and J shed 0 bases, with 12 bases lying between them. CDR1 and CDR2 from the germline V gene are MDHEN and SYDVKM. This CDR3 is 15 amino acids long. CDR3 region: CASSTTGSSNQPQHF. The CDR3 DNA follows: TGTGCCAGCAGCACAACAGGGAGTAGCAATCAGCCCCAGCATTTT.

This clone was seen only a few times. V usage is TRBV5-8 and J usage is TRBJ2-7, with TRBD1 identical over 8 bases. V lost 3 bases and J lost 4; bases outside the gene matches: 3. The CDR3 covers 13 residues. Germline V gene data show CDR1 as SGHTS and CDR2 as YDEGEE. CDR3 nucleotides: TGTGCCAGCAGCTCCGACAGGGGTTACGAGCAGTACTTC. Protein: CASSSDRGYEQYF.

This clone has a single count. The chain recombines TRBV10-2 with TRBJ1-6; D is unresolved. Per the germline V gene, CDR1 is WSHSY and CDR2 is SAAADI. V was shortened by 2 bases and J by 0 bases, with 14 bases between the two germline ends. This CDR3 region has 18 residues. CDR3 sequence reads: CASSESDGGSSYNSPLHF. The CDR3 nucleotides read TGCGCCAGCAGTGAGAGCGATGGAGGGAGCTCCTATAATTCACCCCTCCACTTT.

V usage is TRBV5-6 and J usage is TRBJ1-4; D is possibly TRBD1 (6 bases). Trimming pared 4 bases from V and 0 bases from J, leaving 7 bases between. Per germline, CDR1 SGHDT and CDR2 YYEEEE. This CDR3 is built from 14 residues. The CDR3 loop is CASSPGATNEKLFF. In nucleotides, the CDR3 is TGTGCCAGCAGCCCAGGGGCAACTAATGAAAAACTGTTTTTT.

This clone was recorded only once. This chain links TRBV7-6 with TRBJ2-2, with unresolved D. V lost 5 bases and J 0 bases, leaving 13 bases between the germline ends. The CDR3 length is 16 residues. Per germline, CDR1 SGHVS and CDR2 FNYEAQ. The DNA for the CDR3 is TGTGCCAGCAGCCTAGGTTTGTCGGCGAACACCGGGGAGCTGTTTTTT. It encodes CASSLGLSANTGELFF.

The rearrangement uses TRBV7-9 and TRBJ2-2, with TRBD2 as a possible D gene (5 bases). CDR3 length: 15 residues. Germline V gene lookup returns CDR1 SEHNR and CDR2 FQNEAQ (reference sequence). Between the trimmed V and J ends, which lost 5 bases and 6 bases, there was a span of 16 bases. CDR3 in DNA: TGTGCCAGCAGCACCCCGTGGGGAGAGGCCGGGGAGCTGTTTTTT. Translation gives CASSTPWGEAGELFF.

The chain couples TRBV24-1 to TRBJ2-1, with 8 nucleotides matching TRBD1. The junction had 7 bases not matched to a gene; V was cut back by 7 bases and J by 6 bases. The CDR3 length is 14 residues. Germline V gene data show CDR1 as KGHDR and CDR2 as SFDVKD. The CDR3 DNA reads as TGTGCCACCAGGGCGGCAGGGGGCCTCAATGAGCAGTTCTTC. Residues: CATRAAGGLNEQFF.

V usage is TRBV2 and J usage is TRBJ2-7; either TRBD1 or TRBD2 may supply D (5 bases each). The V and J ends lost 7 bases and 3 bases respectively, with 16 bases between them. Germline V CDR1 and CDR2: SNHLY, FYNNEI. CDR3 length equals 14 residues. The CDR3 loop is CASIATVYVYEQYF. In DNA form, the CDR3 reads TGTGCCAGCATAGCGACAGTCTACGTCTACGAGCAGTACTTC.

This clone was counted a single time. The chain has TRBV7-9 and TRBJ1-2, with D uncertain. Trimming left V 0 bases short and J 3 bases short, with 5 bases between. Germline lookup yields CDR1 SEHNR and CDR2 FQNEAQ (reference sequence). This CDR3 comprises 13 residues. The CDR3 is CASSLASYYGYTF. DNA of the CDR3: TGTGCCAGCAGCTTAGCTTCGTACTATGGCTACACCTTC.

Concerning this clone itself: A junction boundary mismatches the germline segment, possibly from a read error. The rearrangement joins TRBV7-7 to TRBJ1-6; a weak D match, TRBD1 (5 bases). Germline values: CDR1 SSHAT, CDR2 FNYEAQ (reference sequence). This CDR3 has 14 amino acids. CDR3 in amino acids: CASSIGTANSPLHF. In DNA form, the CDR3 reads TGTGCTAGCAGCATAGGGACCGCTAATTCACCCCTCCACTTT.

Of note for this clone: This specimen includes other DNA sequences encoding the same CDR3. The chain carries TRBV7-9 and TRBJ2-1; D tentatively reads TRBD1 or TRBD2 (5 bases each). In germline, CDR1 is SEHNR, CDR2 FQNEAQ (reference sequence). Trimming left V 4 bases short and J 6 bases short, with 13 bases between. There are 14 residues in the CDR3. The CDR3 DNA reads TGTGCCAGCAGCTCCTCCGGGACGGGCAATGAGCAGTTCTTC. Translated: CASSSSGTGNEQFF.

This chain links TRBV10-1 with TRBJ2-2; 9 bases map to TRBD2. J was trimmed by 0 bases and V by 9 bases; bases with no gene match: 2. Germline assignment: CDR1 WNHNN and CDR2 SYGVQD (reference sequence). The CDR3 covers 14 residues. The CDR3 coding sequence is TGCGCCAGTAGCGGGGGATCGAACACCGGGGAGCTGTTTTTT. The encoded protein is CASSGGSNTGELFF.

The CDR3 loop is CSGRGLAGGRQFF. As DNA, the CDR3 is TGCAGCGGGCGGGGACTAGCGGGAGGGAGGCAGTTCTTC. This sequence joins TRBV29-1 and TRBJ2-1; 16 nucleotides align to TRBD2. J lost 12 bases, V lost 7 bases, and 6 bases had no gene match. The CDR3 extends over 13 amino acids. Germline CDR1 is SQVTM and CDR2 is ANQGSEA.

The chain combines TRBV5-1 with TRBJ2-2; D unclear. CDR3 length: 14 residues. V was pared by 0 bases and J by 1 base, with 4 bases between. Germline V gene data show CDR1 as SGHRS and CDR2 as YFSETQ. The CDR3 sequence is CASSLVQNTGELFF. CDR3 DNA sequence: TGCGCCAGCAGCTTGGTACAGAACACCGGGGAGCTGTTTTTT. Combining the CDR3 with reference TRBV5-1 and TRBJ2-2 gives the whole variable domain KAGVTQTPRYLIKTRGQQVTLSCSPISGHRSVSWYQQTPGQGLQFLFEYFSETQRNKGNFPGRFSGRQFSNSRSEMNVSTLELGDSALYLCASSLVQNTGELFFGEGSRLTVL.

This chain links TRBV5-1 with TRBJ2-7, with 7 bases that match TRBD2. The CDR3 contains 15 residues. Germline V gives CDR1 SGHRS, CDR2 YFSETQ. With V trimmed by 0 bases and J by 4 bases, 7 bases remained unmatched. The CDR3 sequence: CASSLGASGYYEQYF. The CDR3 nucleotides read TGCGCCAGCAGCTTGGGGGCTAGCGGATATTACGAGCAGTACTTC.

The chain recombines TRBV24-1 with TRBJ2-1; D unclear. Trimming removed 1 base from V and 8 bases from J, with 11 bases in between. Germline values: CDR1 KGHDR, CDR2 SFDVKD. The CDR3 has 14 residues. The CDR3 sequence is CATSDFSNPHEQFF. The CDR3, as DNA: TGTGCCACCAGTGATTTCTCGAATCCCCATGAGCAGTTCTTC.